A selection of T cell receptor beta chains follows, all from one sample in a study of CXCR3-negative and CXCR3-positive naive CD8 T cells. TCRdb reprocessed the 5' RACE reads, keeping one entry per CDR3 protein, no DNA. This repertoire comprises over 45,000 distinct CDR3 sequences; its ten largest clones make up 14% to 15%. The material sequenced was memory CD8+ T cells from blood. These receptors came from a human donor in good health. Some clones in this sample may be carry-over from other donors' samples. CDR3s include the opening cysteine and the closing phenylalanine or tryptophan. The order of the fields is V gene, clone size, J gene, CDR3 protein. Only some rows state a clone size, as once, few, many or a class for expanded clones.

>TRBV28|-|TRBJ2-3
CASSWSADTQYF
>TRBV28|-|TRBJ1-1
CASSLNREMTEAFF
>TRBV11-2|-|TRBJ2-1
CASSSSGNRREQFF
>TRBV12-3/TRBV12-4|-|TRBJ2-7
CASSFSESYEQYF
>TRBV14|-|TRBJ2-7
CASSGGQGAYEQYF
>TRBV28|-|TRBJ1-2
CASSFTGEGVDGYTF
>TRBV7-9|-|TRBJ2-1
CASSVGEDEQFF
>TRBV7-2|-|TRBJ2-6
CASSTPEATHPSGANVLTF
>TRBV20-1|-|TRBJ1-3
CSASNVVEGAGNTIYF
>TRBV28|-|TRBJ2-1
CASSLGVNEQFF
>TRBV28|-|TRBJ2-5
CASSSRDPRETQYF
>TRBV6-4|-|TRBJ2-1
CATGAPGGANEQFF
>TRBV7-9|-|TRBJ2-7
CASSLGAGDDYEQYF
>TRBV12-3/TRBV12-4|-|TRBJ2-7
CASSYLPVYEQYF
>TRBV5-1|-|TRBJ2-3
CASSLELGTDTQYF
>TRBV6-5|-|TRBJ2-1
CASSSRTNNEQFF
>TRBV7-9|-|TRBJ1-5
CASSLDGSGLEQPQHF
>TRBV6-5|-|TRBJ1-1
CASQLVRAGRTEAFF
>TRBV3-1|-|TRBJ2-3
CASSQGGAGTDTQYF
>TRBV15|-|TRBJ1-3
CATSAQGSSGNTIYF
>TRBV21-1|-|TRBJ2-5
CASTSPGLYYLRETQYF
>TRBV28|-|TRBJ2-7
CASSPNLAGGPGSPYEQYF
>TRBV29-1|-|TRBJ2-7
CSVVSRGYEQYF
>TRBV9|-|TRBJ2-7
CASSPGGTVYEQYF
>TRBV7-9|-|TRBJ1-1
CASSLVRAGQTEAFF
>TRBV20-1|-|TRBJ2-7
CSARADRDSPPSEQYF
>TRBV7-9|-|TRBJ1-2
CASSLAGRNYGYTF
>TRBV7-9|-|TRBJ1-2
CASSLALTGGDCYTF
>TRBV12-3/TRBV12-4|-|TRBJ2-7
CASSPTTGSEQYF
>TRBV12-3/TRBV12-4|-|TRBJ1-2
CASSRDSNYGYTF
>TRBV27|-|TRBJ2-7
CASSFGSRAYEQYF
>TRBV15|medium-sized|TRBJ1-4
CATSLRDRGPEKLFF
>TRBV4-2|-|TRBJ1-2
CASSQDQGEGHGYTF
>TRBV7-9|-|TRBJ2-2
CASSPPGLAGDTGELFF
>TRBV7-9|-|TRBJ2-7
CASSSPGDSYEQYF
>TRBV7-6|-|TRBJ1-3
CASSFPGTGNTIYF
>TRBV7-7|-|TRBJ2-7
CASSLRRESYEQYF
>TRBV4-2|-|TRBJ1-1
CASSPTGQGLWEAFF
>TRBV29-1|-|TRBJ2-7
CSVRESGLYEQYF
>TRBV20-1|-|TRBJ1-1
CSARGGRERENFF